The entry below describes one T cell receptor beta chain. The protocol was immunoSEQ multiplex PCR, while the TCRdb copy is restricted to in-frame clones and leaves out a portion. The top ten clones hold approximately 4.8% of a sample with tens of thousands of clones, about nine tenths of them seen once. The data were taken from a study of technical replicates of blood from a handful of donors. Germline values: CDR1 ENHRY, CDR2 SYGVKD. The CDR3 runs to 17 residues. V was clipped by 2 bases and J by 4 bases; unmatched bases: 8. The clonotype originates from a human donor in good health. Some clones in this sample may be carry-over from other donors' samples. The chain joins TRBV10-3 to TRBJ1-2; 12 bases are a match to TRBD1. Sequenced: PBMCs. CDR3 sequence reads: CAISESPGTGGSYGYTF. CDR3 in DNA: TGTGCCATCAGTGAGAGTCCCGGGACAGGGGGCTCCTATGGCTACACCTTC.